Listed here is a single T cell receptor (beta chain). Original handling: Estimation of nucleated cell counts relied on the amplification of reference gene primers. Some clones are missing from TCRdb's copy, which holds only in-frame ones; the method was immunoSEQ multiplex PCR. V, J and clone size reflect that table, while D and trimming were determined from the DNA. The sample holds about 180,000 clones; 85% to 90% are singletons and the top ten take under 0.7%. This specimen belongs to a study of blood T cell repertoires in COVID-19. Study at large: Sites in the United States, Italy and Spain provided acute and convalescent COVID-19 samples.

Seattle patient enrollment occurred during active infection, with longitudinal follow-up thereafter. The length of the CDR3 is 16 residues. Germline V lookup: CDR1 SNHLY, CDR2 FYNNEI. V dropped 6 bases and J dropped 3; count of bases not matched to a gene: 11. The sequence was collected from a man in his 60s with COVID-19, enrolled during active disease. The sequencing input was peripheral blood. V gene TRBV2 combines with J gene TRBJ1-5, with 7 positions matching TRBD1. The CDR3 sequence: CASSAGQKIFNQPQHF. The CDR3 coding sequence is TGTGCCAGCAGCGCGGGACAGAAGATTTTCAATCAGCCCCAGCATTTT.